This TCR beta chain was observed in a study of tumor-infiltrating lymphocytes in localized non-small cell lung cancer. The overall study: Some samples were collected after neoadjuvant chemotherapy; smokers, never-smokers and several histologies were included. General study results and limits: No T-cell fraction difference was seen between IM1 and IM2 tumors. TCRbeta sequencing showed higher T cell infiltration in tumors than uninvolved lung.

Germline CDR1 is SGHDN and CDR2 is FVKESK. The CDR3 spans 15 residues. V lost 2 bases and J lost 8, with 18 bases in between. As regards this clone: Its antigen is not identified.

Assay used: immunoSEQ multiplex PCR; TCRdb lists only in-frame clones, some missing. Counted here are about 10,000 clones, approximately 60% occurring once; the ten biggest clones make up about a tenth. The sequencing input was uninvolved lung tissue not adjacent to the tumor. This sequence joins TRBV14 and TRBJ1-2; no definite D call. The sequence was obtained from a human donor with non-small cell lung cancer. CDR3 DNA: TGTGCCAGCAGCCAATTGGCCAGCCCTCGTGGGGGCTACACCTTC. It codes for CASSQLASPRGGYTF.